Given below is one T cell receptor beta chain in context. This specimen comes from a study of blood T cell repertoires in COVID-19. Using immunoSEQ multiplex PCR, the repertoire was profiled, and TCRdb retains in-frame clones only, with some absent. The sample has about 160,000 clones, more than 75% seen once. Germline V CDR1 and CDR2: MNHEY, SVGEGT. CDR3 length: 15 amino acids. V lost 4 bases, J lost 0 bases, and 4 bases stayed unmatched. Sequencing was done on a sample of peripheral blood. This rearrangement joins TRBV6-2 or TRBV6-3 to TRBJ2-5, with 8 positions matching TRBD1. The clonotype comes from a man in his forties or fifties with acute or convalescent COVID-19. The CDR3 DNA is TGTGCCAGCAGTTTAGGACAGGGATACCAAGAGACCCAGTACTTC. Translation gives CASSLGQGYQETQYF.